Shown below are 10 T cell receptor beta chains from a single sample sequenced in a study of blood T cell repertoires in COVID-19. Generated by immunoSEQ multiplex PCR, the TCRdb table keeps only in-frame clones and is missing some. The sample includes 280,000 or so clones, around four fifths of them seen just once. The sample taken for sequencing was peripheral blood. All receptors derive from a woman aged 50 to 65 who had recovered from COVID-19.

V gene TRBV21-1 combines with J gene TRBJ1-2; TRBD1 is the table's D call and was not checked against the DNA. TRBV21-1 is tagged as a pseudogene. This CDR3 has 15 residues. The CDR3 nucleotides are TGTGCCAGCAGCAGACGCCTTAGGACAGGGAATGGCTACACCTTC. Its translation is CASSRRLRTGNGYTF.

The sample holds one count of this clone. This chain uses TRBV7-6 with TRBJ2-7; 7 bases fit TRBD2. Germline V CDR1 and CDR2: SGHVS, FNYEAQ. The length of the CDR3 is 15 residues. J gave up 2 bases and V 1 base, and 5 bases lay outside the gene matches. The CDR3 DNA sequence: TGTGCCAGCAGCTTAGGCGGGAGCGGGGCCTACGAGCAGTACTTC. Translated: CASSLGGSGAYEQYF.

The J gene is TRBJ1-1, the V gene TRBV28; 7 positions agree with TRBD1. The germline CDR1 and CDR2 sequences are MDHEN and SYDVKM. J gave up 6 bases and V 6 bases, and 10 bases lay outside the gene matches. This CDR3 comprises 14 residues. The CDR3 DNA reads TGTGCCAGCAGCACCCAGACAGGGAGGCCTGAAGCTTTCTTT. It codes for CASSTQTGRPEAFF. The variable domain in full, with the rest retrieved from reference TRBV28 and TRBJ1-1, is DVKVTQSSRYLVKRTGEKVFLECVQDMDHENMFWYRQDPGLGLRLIYFSYDVKMKEKGDIPEGYSVSREKKERFSLILESASTNQTSMYLCASSTQTGRPEAFFGQGTRLTVV.

The chain employs TRBV28 and TRBJ1-1, with a possible D match to TRBD1 (6 bases). The CDR3 length is 15 residues. In germline, CDR1 is MDHEN, CDR2 SYDVKM. V shed 6 bases and J shed 1 base, with 15 bases lying between them. CDR3 amino acids: CASSLLRGRNTEAFF. The CDR3 nucleotides read TGTGCCAGCAGCCTCCTTAGGGGGAGGAACACTGAAGCTTTCTTT.

The chain uses TRBV5-1 and TRBJ1-2, with TRBD1 matching over 7 bases. The CDR3 runs 12 residues. With V trimmed by 4 bases and J by 6 bases, 3 bases remained unmatched. Germline V gives CDR1 SGHRS, CDR2 YFSETQ. CDR3 amino acids: CASSPTGDGYTF. CDR3 in DNA: TGCGCCAGCAGCCCCACAGGGGATGGCTACACCTTC.

This clone appeared a few times. The chain has TRBV30 and TRBJ2-7, with 7 bases identical to TRBD2. This CDR3 has 13 amino acids. Per the germline V gene, CDR1 is GTSNPN and CDR2 is SVGIG (reference sequence). The V and J ends lost 2 bases and 1 base, in that order; junction bases with no gene match: 2. CDR3: CAWSYGGSYEQYF. In nucleotides, the CDR3 is TGTGCCTGGAGTTACGGGGGGTCCTACGAGCAGTACTTC.

Only one count was recorded for this clone. The genes are TRBV29-1 and TRBJ2-1, with TRBD1 identical over 9 bases. CDR1 and CDR2 from the germline V gene are SQVTM and ANQGSEA. The CDR3 covers 16 residues. J gave up 3 bases and V 2 bases, and 8 bases lay outside the gene matches. CDR3: CSVERYRGLHYNEQFF. The CDR3 DNA sequence: TGCAGCGTTGAACGCTACAGGGGGCTCCACTACAATGAGCAGTTCTTC.

DNA of the CDR3: TGCGCCAGCAGCTTGGCAGGGGGTCGTGAGCAGTACTTC. Translation gives CASSLAGGREQYF. The V gene is TRBV5-1, the J gene TRBJ2-7; 7 nucleotides align to TRBD1. The germline CDR1 and CDR2 sequences are SGHRS and YFSETQ. This CDR3 is built from 13 residues. V gave up 0 bases and J gave up 7 bases; unmatched junction bases: 4.

This clone appeared once. The CDR3 DNA is TGCGCCAGCAGCCGGGGGGTTGAAGATACGCAGTATTTT. Its translation: CASSRGVEDTQYF. The V call is TRBV4-3, the J call TRBJ2-3, with TRBD2 as a possible D gene (6 bases). From germline, CDR1 is LGHNA and CDR2 YSLEER. The CDR3 is 13 residues long. Trimming took 4 bases from V and 5 from J, leaving 10 bases between them.

V gene TRBV10-3 combines with J gene TRBJ2-5; TRBD1 agrees at 10 bases. V was clipped by 6 bases and J by 5 bases; unmatched bases: 9. CDR3 length equals 15 residues. Germline-derived CDR1 and CDR2 are ENHRY and SYGVKD. Written as DNA, the CDR3 is TGTGCCATCAGGGGACGACAGGGGGCATTGGAGACCCAGTACTTC. It yields the protein CAIRGRQGALETQYF.